This T cell receptor (beta chain) was identified during a study of response to subunit inactivated influenza vaccine (dated by TCRdb to the late 2010s). Some background on the complete study: Deep quantitative profiling of the T cell receptor repertoire was used in the study to follow responses to a trivalent subunit inactivated influenza vaccine. Summary of the overall study and its limitations: The authors proposed that each seasonal influenza vaccination may bring in only a limited number of new T cells.

The germline V gene (reference sequence) yields DFQATT for CDR1 and SNEGSKA for CDR2. Trimming at the junction amounts to 6 bases on V and 2 bases on J, and the germline ends lie 9 bases apart. The CDR3 covers 12 residues, taking in both the cysteine and the phenylalanine. Only the CDR3 region is kept as DNA, spanning 36 bases read in frame from base 1. The receptor library was made with RT-PCR. The reads were generated on an Illumina HiSeq 2500. The public sequencing data were trimmed at Q25 with fastp and processed into clonotypes with MiXCR by TCRdb, which kept only in-frame beta chains. One record per CDR3 amino acid sequence lists the most common genes and DNA. The table for this sample lists around 490,000 distinct CDR3 sequences; around 8% of them were counted only once. The ten largest account for 10% to 15% of the sample. The table lists this clonotype with a few counts. Its recognized antigen is unknown. Per-nucleotide qualities are absent, and no much larger clonotype sits a single base away.

The origin of this receptor is a man between 50 and 69 years old who received an inactivated influenza vaccine. Donor details come from another sample of the same person, matched by shared clones. The input for sequencing was PBMCs from blood, taken roughly 24 months after vaccination. The V and J segments used are TRBV20-1 and TRBJ2-3; a confident D gene designation cannot be given. The CDR3 sequence is CSAIQATDTQYF. The bases are TGCAGTGCAATTCAAGCCACAGATACGCAGTATTTT.